This entry concerns a single TCR beta chain. The data derive from a study of regulatory T cells in long-lasting Graves disease. Construction of TCR beta libraries relied on iRepertoire HTBI primers and on Arm-PCR targeting CDR3 regions. From the multiplex PCR reads, TCRdb called clonotypes with MiXCR, one entry per CDR3 protein. The sample carries fewer than 550,000 distinct CDR3 sequences, about 16% recorded once. The time point denotes: newly diagnosed GD, antithyroid drugs for less than 3 months. PBMC RNA served as the TCR library source. An endocrinology unit in Xi'an, China, supplied the patients. Trimming removed 6 bases at V and 8 bases at J, with 14 bases between. There are 14 residues in the CDR3. This sample was shared with a second study, whose subject was T cells in Graves' hyperthyroidism and ophthalmopathy. That paper adds: The primer set for the first-round RT-PCR of the TCR CDR3 was HTBI. In simple terms, a model built on 13 V-J features told ophthalmopathy apart from stable hyperthyroidism.

The chain joins TRBV12-3 or TRBV12-4 to TRBJ1-6; the D gene is possibly TRBD1 (6 bases). The source of this sequence is a middle-aged woman with Graves disease. Sequences were derived from peripheral blood mononuclear cells (PBMCs), sampled at new diagnosis, from a patient treated with antithyroid drugs. The CDR3 protein is CASRADSVHSPLHF. CDR3 coding DNA: TGTGCCAGCAGGGCGGACAGCGTCCATTCACCCCTCCACTTT.